The clone carrying this T cell receptor (beta chain) was seen ten or more times. The antigen remains undetermined. Germline CDR1 reads LGHNA; CDR2 reads YNFKEQ. V was pared by 0 bases and J by 1 base, with 0 bases of the junction left unmatched. This CDR3 is 15 amino acids long. These data belong to a study of CD8+CD57+ T cells in acquired aplastic anemia. Across the study: Sorted CD4+ and CD8+ cell DNA averaged roughly 3 ug.

Findings of the study overall: Patients and controls shared some 29 CD8+ CDR3 sequences, which appeared highly expressed in patients and within their immunodominant clones.

Using genomic DNA as the template, TCR beta VDJ and CDR3 profiling was carried out. TCRdb itself ran the reads through MiXCR, one entry per CDR3 protein. The data contain about 270,000 distinct CDR3 sequences, 45% to 70% of them singletons. The sequencing input was sorted CD4+, CD8+, or CD8+CD57+ T cells (not recorded which) from PBMCs. The sequence derives from a human donor with severe aplastic anemia or a healthy control (not recorded which). The chain recombines TRBV4-2 with TRBJ2-3; 8 bases map to TRBD2. CDR3 sequence: CASSQETSGTDTQYF. The CDR3 coding sequence is TGTGCCAGCAGCCAAGAGACTAGCGGCACAGATACGCAGTATTTT.